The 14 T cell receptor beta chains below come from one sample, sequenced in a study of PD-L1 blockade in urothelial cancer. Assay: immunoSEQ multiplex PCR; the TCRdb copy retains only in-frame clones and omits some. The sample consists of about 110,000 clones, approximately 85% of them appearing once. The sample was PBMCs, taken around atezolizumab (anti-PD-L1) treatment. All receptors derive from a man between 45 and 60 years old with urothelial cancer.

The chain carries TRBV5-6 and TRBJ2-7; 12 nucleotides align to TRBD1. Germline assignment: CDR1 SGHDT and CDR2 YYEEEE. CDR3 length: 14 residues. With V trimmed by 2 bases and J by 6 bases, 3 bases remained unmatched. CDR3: CASSFGTGGGEQYF. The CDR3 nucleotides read TGTGCCAGCAGCTTCGGGACAGGGGGCGGCGAGCAGTACTTC.

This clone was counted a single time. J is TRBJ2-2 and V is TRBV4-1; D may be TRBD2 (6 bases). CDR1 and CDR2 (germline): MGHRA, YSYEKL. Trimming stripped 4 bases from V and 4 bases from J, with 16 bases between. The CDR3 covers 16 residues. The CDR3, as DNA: TGCGCCAGCAGCCCCCGGGACTCCCAGGGCACCGGGGAGCTGTTTTTT. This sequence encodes CASSPRDSQGTGELFF.

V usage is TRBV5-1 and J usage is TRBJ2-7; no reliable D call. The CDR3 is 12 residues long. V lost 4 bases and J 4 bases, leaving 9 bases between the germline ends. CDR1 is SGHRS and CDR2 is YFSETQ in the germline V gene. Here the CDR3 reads CASSPFGYEQYF. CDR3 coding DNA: TGCGCCAGCAGCCCGTTCGGGTACGAGCAGTACTTC.

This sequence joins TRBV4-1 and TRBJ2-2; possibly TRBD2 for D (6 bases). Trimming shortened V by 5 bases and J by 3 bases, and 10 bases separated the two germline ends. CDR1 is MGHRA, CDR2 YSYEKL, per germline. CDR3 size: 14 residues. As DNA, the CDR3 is TGCGCCAGCAGCACGGGACTTCACACCGGGGAGCTGTTTTTT. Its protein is CASSTGLHTGELFF.

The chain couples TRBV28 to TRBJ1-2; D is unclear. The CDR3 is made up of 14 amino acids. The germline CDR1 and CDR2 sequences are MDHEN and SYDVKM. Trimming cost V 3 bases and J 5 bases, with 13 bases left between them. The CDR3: CASSFLRTVYGYTF. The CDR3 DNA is TGTGCCAGCAGTTTTCTGAGGACTGTTTATGGCTACACCTTC.

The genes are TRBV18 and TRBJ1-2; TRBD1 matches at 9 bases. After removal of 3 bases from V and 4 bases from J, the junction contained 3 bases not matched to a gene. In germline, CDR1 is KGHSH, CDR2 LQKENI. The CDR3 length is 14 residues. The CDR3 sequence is CASSPRDRAYGYTF. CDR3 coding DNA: TGTGCCAGCTCACCCCGGGACAGGGCCTATGGCTACACCTTC.

In nucleotides, the CDR3 is TGTGCCAGCAACCTTGGACGAGGGACAGATACGCAGTATTTT. It translates to CASNLGRGTDTQYF. The V gene is TRBV7-8, the J gene TRBJ2-3, with TRBD2 as a possible D gene (5 bases). V lost 7 bases and J 3 bases, leaving 14 bases between the germline ends. Germline V lookup: CDR1 SGHVS, CDR2 FQNEAQ. CDR3 length: 14 amino acids.

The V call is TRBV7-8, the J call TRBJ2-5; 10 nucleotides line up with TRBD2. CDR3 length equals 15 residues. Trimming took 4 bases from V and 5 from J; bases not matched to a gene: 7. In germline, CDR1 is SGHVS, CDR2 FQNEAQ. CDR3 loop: CASSSQREGGETQYF. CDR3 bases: TGTGCCAGCAGCTCCCAGCGGGAGGGCGGGGAGACCCAGTACTTC.

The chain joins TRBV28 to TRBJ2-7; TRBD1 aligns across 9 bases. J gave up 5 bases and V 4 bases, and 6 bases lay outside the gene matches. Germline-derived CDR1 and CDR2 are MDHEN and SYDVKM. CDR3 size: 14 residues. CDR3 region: CASSSTDRGNEQYF. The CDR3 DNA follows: TGTGCCAGCAGTTCGACGGACAGGGGAAACGAGCAGTACTTC.

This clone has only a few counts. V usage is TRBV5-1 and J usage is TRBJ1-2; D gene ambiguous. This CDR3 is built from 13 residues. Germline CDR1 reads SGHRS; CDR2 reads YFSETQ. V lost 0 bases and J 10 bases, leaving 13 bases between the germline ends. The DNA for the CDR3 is TGCGCCAGCAGCTTGGATAACAGCAGGAACTACACCTTC. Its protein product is CASSLDNSRNYTF.

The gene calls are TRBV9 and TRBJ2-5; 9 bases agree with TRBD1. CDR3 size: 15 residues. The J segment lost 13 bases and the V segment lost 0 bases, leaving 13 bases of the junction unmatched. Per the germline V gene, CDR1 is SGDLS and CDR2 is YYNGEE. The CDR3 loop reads CASSVATGQGSALYF. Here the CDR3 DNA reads TGTGCCAGCAGCGTAGCTACGGGACAGGGCTCCGCATTGTACTTC. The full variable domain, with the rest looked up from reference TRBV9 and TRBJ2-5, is DSGVTQTPKHLITATGQRVTLRCSPRSGDLSVYWYQQSLDQGLQFLIQYYNGEERAKGNILERFSAQQFPDLHSELNLSSLELGDSALYFCASSVATGQGSALYFGPGTRLLVL.

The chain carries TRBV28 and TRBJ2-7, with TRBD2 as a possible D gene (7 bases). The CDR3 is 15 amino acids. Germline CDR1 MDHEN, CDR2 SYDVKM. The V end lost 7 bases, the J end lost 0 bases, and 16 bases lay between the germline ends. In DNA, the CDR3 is TGTGCCAGCACCCCCGGGGGGCCCTCCTCCTACGAGCAGTACTTC. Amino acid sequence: CASTPGGPSSYEQYF.

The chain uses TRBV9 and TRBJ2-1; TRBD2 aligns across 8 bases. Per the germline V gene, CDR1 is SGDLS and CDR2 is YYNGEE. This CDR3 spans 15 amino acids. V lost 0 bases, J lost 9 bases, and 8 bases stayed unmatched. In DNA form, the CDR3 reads TGTGCCAGCAGCGTAGAACCCACAGGGACTAGTGAGCAGTTCTTC. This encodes CASSVEPTGTSEQFF.

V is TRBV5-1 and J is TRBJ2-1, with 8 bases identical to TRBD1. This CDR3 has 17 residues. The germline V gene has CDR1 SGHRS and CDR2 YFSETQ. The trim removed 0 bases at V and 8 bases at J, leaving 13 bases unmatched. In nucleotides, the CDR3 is TGCGCCAGCAGCTTGGCCCGACAGGGGATCCCCCTCGATGAGCAGTTCTTC. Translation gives CASSLARQGIPLDEQFF.